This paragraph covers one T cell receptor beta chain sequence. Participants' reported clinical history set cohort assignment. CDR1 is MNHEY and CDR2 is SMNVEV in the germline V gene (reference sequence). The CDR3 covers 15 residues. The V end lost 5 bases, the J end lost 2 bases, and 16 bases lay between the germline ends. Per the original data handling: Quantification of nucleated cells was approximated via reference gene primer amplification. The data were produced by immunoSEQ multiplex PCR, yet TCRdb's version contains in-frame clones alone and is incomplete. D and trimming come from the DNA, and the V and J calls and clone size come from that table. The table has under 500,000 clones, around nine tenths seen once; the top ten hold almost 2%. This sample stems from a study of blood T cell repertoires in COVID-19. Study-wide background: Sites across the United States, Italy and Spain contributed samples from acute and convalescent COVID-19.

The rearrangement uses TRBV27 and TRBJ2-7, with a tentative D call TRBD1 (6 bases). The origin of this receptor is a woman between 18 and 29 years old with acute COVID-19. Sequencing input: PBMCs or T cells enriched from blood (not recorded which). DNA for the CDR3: TGTGCCAGCAGTGGCCGTATGGACAGTCCCTACGAGCAGTACTTC. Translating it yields CASSGRMDSPYEQYF.